This T cell receptor beta chain was recorded in a study of response to subunit inactivated influenza vaccine. Overall study results and limits: Seasonal influenza vaccination, on each occasion, was suggested by the authors to recruit few new T cells.

This clonotype occurred a few times. Its target is unknown. Germline V gives CDR1 SGHTA, CDR2 FQGNSA. Trimming at V came to 1 base and at J to 7 bases, leaving 9 bases not matched to a gene. The CDR3 runs 15 residues. MiXCR, applied by TCRdb to the RT-PCR reads, yields one record per CDR3 protein. The data show around 470,000 distinct CDR3 sequences, about 7.2% seen once. This TCR was sampled from a man between 50 and 69 years old who received an inactivated influenza vaccine. The sample consisted of PBMCs from blood, taken about 23 months after vaccination. This chain connects TRBV7-2 to TRBJ1-2, with 7 bases that match TRBD1. The CDR3 DNA sequence: TGTGCCAGCAGCTTAGAGAACCACAGGGGCGGTGGCTACACCTTC. The encoded protein is CASSLENHRGGGYTF.